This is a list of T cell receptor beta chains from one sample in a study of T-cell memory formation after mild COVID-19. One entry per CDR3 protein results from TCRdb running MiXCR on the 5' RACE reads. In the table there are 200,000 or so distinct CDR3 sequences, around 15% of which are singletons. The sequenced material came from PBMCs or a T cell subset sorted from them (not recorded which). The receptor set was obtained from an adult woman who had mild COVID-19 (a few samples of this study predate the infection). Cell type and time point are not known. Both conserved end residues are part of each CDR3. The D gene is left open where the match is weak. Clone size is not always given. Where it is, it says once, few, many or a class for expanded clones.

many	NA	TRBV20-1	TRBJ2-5	TGCAGTGCTAGAGTCCCAGGGGCACAAGAGACCCAGTACTTC	CSARVPGAQETQYF
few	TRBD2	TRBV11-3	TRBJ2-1	TGTGCCAGCAGCTTTAGACTAGCGGGAAGCAATGAGCAGTTCTTC	CASSFRLAGSNEQFF
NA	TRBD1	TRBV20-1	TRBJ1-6	TGCAGTGCTAGACCCGGGACAGACAATTCACCCCTCCACTTT	CSARPGTDNSPLHF
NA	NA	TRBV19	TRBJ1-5	TGTGCCAGTAGTGGCCGACAAGGGCGGAGTAATCAGCCCCAGCATTTT	CASSGRQGRSNQPQHF
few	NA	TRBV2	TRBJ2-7	TGTGCCAGCAACCGGGCCCGCTACGAGCAGTACTTC	CASNRARYEQYF
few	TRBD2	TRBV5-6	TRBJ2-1	TGTGCCAGCAGCTTCGCGGGGGGGCCACACAATGAGCAGTTCTTC	CASSFAGGPHNEQFF
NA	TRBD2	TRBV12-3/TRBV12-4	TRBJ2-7	TGTGCCAGCAGATTAGCGGGAACATACGAGCAGTACTTC	CASRLAGTYEQYF
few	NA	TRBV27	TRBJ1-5	TGTGCCAGCAGAACCCTACAGGGTAGGAGCAATCAGCCCCAGCATTTT	CASRTLQGRSNQPQHF
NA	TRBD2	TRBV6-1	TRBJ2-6	TGTGCCAGCTATAGCGGGGGCTCTGGGGCCAACGTCCTGACTTTC	CASYSGGSGANVLTF
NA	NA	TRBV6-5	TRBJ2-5	TGTGCCAGCAGTTACGGGGGCCGGGACACGCTAAGTGGGACCCAGTACTTC	CASSYGGRDTLSGTQYF
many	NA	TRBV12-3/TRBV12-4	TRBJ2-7	TGTGCCAGCAGTTTGCTAGGCTACGAGCAGTACTTC	CASSLLGYEQYF
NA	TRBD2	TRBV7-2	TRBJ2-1	TGTGCCAGCAGCTATAGCGGGGGGCGGCCCAATGAGCAGTTCTTC	CASSYSGGRPNEQFF
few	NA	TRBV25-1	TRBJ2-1	TGTGCCAGCAGTTTACTACAGGAAACGTCCTACAATGAGCAGTTCTTC	CASSLLQETSYNEQFF
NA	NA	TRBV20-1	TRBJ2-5	TGCAGTGCTAGAGATCTTCTAGCGCATACCCAGTACTTC	CSARDLLAHTQYF
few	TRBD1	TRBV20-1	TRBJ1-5	TGCAGTGCTACCGAGGGACAGGGTAATCAGCCCCAGCATTTT	CSATEGQGNQPQHF
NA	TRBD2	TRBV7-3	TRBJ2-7	TGTGCCAGCAGCTTGTCCCCAGCGGGAGCCGAGCAGTACTTC	CASSLSPAGAEQYF
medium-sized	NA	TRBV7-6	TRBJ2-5	TGTGCCAGCACACCTCCCCGGGGACCCCAGACCCAGTACTTC	CASTPPRGPQTQYF
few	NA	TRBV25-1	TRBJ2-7	TGTGCCAGCAGTGAACGGCAAAACTACGAGCAGTACTTC	CASSERQNYEQYF
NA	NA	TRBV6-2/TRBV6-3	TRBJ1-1	TGTGCCAGCAGTTACGGAGGGGCACCCGGGAACACTGAAGCTTTCTTT	CASSYGGAPGNTEAFF
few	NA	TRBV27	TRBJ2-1	TGTGCCAGCACCCCCAGCGGCTCCTACAATGAGCAGTTCTTC	CASTPSGSYNEQFF
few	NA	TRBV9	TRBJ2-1	TGTGCCAGCAACCGCGAGGGACTCCTCAATGAGCAGTTCTTC	CASNREGLLNEQFF
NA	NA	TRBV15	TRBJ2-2	TGTGCCACCAGCCCGCAGCACACCGGGGAGCTGTTTTTT	CATSPQHTGELFF
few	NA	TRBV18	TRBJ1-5	TGTGCCAGCTCACCCGGGACGGACGATAGCAATCAGCCCCAGCATTTT	CASSPGTDDSNQPQHF
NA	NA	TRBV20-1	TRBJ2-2	TGCAGTGCTAGCTCGAACGCTCCGAACACCGGGGAGCTGTTTTTT	CSASSNAPNTGELFF
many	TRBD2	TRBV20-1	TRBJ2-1	TGCAGTGCCACGACTAGCGGGAGGAAAGGGGGCAAATACAATGAGCAGTTCTTC	CSATTSGRKGGKYNEQFF
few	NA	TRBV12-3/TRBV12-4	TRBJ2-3	TGTGCCAGCACTGGGGAGAATTCAGATACGCAGTATTTT	CASTGENSDTQYF
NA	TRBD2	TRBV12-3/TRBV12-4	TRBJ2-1	TGTGCCAGCAGTTTACAAAGGACTAGCGGGGAGAGCTCCTACAATGAGCAGTTCTTC	CASSLQRTSGESSYNEQFF
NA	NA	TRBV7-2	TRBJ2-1	TGTGCCAGCAGCTTAGGGAGCGTATCCTACAATGAGCAGTTCTTC	CASSLGSVSYNEQFF
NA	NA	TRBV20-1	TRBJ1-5	TGCAGTGCGTCAGGGAATGGCAATCAGCCCCAGCATTTT	CSASGNGNQPQHF
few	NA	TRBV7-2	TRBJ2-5	TGTGCCAGCAGCTTAGCCGGGACCCCCTGGGAGACCCAGTACTTC	CASSLAGTPWETQYF
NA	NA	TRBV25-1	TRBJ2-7	TGTGCCAGCAGGGCCGCAGGGATCTCCTACGAGCAGTACTTC	CASRAAGISYEQYF
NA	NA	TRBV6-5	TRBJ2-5	TGTGCCAGCAGTTACTCCGGCAGAAACCCGAAAGAGACCCAGTACTTC	CASSYSGRNPKETQYF
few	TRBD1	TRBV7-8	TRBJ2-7	TGTGCCAGCAGTCCCCAGGGGGCAGGGAGAAGCTACGAGCAGTACTTC	CASSPQGAGRSYEQYF
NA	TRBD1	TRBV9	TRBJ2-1	TGTGCCAGCAGCGTAGACAGGGGGCTTAGGAATGAGCAGTTCTTC	CASSVDRGLRNEQFF
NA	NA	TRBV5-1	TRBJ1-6	TGCGCCAGCAGCTTGGAAGCGGGGTCCTCCTATAATTCACCCCTCCACTTT	CASSLEAGSSYNSPLHF
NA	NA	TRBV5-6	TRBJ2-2	TGTGCCAGCAGCCCCTTTGGGAGGACCGGGGAGCTGTTTTTT	CASSPFGRTGELFF
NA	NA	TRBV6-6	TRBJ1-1	TGTGCCAGCAGTCAAGGGGTGGGGTCTCCTTCGGGTATTGAAGCTTTCTTT	CASSQGVGSPSGIEAFF
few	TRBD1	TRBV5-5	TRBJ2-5	TGTGCCAGCAGCTCCCGACAGGGGGAAGAGACCCAGTACTTC	CASSSRQGEETQYF
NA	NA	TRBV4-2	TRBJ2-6	TGTGCCAGCAGCCCGCGCGACTCTGGGGCCAACGTCCTGACTTTC	CASSPRDSGANVLTF
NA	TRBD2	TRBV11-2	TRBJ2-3	TGTGCCAGCAGCTTAGAGTTGGGACTACCAACAGATACGCAGTATTTT	CASSLELGLPTDTQYF
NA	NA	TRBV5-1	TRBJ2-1	TGCGCCAGCAGCCCGGATGGGGGGGGGCCTTCCTACAATGAGCAGTTCTTC	CASSPDGGGPSYNEQFF
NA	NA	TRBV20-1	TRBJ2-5	TGCAGTGCTAGGGATCGACGAGCCCAGGGGACCCAGTACTTC	CSARDRRAQGTQYF
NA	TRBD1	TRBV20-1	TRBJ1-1	TGCAGTGCTGCGGACAGGGCCATCATGAACACTGAAGCTTTCTTT	CSAADRAIMNTEAFF
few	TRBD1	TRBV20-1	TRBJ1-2	TGCAGTGCTAGTACGGGACAGCTCTATGGCTACACCTTC	CSASTGQLYGYTF
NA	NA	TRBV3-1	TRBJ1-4	TGTGCCAGCAGCCAAGCGCGAGAAAAACTGTTTTTT	CASSQAREKLFF
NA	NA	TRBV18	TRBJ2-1	TGTGCCAGCTCACCGTGGCGGCATGCCCAAACGGAGCAATACAATGAGCAGTTCTTC	CASSPWRHAQTEQYNEQFF
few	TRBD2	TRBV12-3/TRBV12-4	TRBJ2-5	TGTGCCAGCAGCACGGGGGGGAAAAGGCAGACCCAGTACTTC	CASSTGGKRQTQYF
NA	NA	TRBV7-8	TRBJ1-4	TGTGCCAGCACCGAAGGGCGGCAGGGAGGTACTAATGAAAAACTGTTTTTT	CASTEGRQGGTNEKLFF
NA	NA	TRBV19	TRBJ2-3	TGTGACAGCCTAGACCGAGGGGGAACCACAGATACGCAGTATTTT	CDSLDRGGTTDTQYF
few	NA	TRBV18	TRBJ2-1	TGTGCCAGCTCACCTACCCTCTCCTACAATGAGCAGTTCTTC	CASSPTLSYNEQFF
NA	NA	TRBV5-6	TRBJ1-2	TGTGCCAGCAGCTTCCGATCCAGGGCGGGTGGCTACACCTTC	CASSFRSRAGGYTF
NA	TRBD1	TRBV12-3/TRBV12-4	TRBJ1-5	TGTGCCAGCAGCTACAGGGGGGATCAGCCCCAGCATTTT	CASSYRGDQPQHF
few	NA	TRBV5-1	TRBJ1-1	TGCGCCAGCAGCTTGGCGTCGAACACTGAAGCTTTCTTT	CASSLASNTEAFF
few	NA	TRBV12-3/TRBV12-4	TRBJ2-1	TGTGCCAGCAGTTCTAGGATCGGGGAGCAGTTCTTC	CASSSRIGEQFF
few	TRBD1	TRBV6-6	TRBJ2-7	TGTGCCAGCAGATCCGCCGGGACAGACATATCCTACGAGCAGTACTTC	CASRSAGTDISYEQYF
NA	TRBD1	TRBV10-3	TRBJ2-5	TGTGCCACAAAAGGGGACAGGGGGTACCAAGAGACCCAGTACTTC	CATKGDRGYQETQYF
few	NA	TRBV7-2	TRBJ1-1	TGTGCCAGCAGCTTAGCCGGGGGTTACACTGAAGCTTTCTTT	CASSLAGGYTEAFF
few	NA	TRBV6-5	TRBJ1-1	TGTGCCAGCAGGAAGGGTCCTGAAGCTTTCTTT	CASRKGPEAFF